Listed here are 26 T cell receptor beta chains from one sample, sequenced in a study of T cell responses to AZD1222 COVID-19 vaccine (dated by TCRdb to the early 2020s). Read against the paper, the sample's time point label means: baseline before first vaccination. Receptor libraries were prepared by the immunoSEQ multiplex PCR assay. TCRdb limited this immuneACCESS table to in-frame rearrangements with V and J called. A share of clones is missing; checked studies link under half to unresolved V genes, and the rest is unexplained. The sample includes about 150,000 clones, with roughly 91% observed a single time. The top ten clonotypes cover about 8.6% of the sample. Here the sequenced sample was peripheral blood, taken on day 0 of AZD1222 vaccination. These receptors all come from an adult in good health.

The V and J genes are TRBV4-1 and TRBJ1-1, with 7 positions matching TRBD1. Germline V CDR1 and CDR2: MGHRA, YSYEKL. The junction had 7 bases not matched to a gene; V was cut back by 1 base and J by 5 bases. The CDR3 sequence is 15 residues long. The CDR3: CASSQAQTGRTEAFF. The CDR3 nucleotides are TGCGCCAGCAGCCAAGCTCAGACAGGGCGAACTGAAGCTTTCTTT.

The CDR3 sequence: CASSMLGPGSSGNTIYF. The CDR3 nucleotides are TGTGCCAGCAGCATGCTCGGACCAGGGAGCTCTGGAAACACCATATATTTT. This chain links TRBV21-1 with TRBJ1-3. TRBV21-1 is tagged as a pseudogene. The CDR3 sequence is 17 residues long.

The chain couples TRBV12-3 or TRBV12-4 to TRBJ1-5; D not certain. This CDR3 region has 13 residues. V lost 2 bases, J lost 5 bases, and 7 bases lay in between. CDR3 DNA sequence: TGTGCCAGCAGTTTACGGCAGGATCAGCCCCAGCATTTT. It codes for CASSLRQDQPQHF.

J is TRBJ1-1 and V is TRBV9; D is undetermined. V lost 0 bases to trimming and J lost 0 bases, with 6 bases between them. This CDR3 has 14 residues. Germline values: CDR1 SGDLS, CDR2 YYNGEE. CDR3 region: CASSVAPMNTEAFF. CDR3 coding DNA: TGTGCCAGCAGCGTAGCACCCATGAACACTGAAGCTTTCTTT.

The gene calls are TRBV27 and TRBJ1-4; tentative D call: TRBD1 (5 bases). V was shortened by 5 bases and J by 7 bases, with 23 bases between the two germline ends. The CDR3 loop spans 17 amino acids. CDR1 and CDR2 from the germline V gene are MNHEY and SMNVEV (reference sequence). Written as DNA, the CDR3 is TGTGCCAGCAGTCTACGCCCCACCCCAGGGCTTGGTGAAAAACTGTTTTTT. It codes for CASSLRPTPGLGEKLFF.

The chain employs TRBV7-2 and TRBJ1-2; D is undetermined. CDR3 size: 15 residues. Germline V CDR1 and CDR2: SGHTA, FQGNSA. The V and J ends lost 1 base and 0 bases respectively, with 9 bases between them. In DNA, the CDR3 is TGTGCCAGCAGCTTAGAGGGTACAGCTAACTATGGCTACACCTTC. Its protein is CASSLEGTANYGYTF.

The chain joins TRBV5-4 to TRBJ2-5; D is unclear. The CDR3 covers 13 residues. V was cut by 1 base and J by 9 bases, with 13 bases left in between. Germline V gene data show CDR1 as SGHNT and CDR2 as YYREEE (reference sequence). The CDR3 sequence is CASSLSLNPSQYF. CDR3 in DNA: TGTGCCAGCAGCTTGAGCCTGAATCCTTCCCAGTACTTC.

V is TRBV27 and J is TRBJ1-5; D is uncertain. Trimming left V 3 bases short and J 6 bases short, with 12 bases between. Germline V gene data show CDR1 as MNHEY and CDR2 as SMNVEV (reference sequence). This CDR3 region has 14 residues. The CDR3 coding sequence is TGTGCCAGCAGTTTGATGCGGGGATTTCAGCCCCAGCATTTT. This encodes CASSLMRGFQPQHF.

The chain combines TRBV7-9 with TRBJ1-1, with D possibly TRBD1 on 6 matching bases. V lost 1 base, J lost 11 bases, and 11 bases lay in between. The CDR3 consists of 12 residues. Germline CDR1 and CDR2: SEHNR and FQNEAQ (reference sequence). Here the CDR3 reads CASSLGQGRAFF. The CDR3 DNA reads TGTGCCAGCAGCTTAGGCCAGGGGAGGGCTTTCTTT.

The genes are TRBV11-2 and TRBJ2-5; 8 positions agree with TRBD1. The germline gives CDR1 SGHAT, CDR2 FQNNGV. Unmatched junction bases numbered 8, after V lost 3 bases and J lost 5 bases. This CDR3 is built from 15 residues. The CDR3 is CASSLLGTGSETQYF. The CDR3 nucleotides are TGTGCCAGCAGCTTGTTAGGGACAGGCTCCGAGACCCAGTACTTC.

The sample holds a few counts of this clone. The CDR3 is CASSVLAGINEQFF. CDR3 nucleotide sequence: TGCGCCAGCAGCGTTCTTGCGGGCATCAATGAGCAGTTCTTC. The rearrangement uses TRBV5-1 and TRBJ2-1; maybe TRBD2 (5 bases). The CDR3 is 14 residues long. Trimming took off 4 bases at V and 6 bases at J, with 14 bases between the two ends. From germline, CDR1 is SGHRS and CDR2 YFSETQ.

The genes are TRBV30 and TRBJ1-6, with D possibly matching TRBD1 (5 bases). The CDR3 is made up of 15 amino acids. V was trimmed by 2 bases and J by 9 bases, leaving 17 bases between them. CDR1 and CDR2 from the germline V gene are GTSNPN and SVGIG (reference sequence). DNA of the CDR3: TGTGCCTGGAGTCCCCTCGGGGGGGTGGGTTCACCCCTCCACTTT. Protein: CAWSPLGGVGSPLHF.

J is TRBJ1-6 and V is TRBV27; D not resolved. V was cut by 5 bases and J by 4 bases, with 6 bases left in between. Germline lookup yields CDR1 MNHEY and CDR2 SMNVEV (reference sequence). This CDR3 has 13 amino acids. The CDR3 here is CASSVEYNSPLHF. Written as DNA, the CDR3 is TGTGCCAGCAGTGTTGAGTATAATTCACCCCTCCACTTT.

The CDR3 loop reads CASRGTGGEVGTAENSPLHF. The DNA of the CDR3 is TGCGCCAGCAGGGGGACAGGGGGCGAGGTCGGTACTGCAGAAAATTCACCCCTCCACTTT. The chain couples TRBV5-1 to TRBJ1-6; the match to TRBD1 covers 12 bases. CDR1 is SGHRS, CDR2 YFSETQ, per germline. The CDR3 loop spans 20 amino acids. The V segment lost 5 bases and the J segment 7 bases; nucleotides outside the gene matches: 19.

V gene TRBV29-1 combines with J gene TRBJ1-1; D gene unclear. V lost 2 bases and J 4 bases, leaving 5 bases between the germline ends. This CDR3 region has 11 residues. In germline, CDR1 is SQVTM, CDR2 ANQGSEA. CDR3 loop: CSVEIVTEAFF. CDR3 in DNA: TGCAGCGTTGAAATCGTCACTGAAGCTTTCTTT.

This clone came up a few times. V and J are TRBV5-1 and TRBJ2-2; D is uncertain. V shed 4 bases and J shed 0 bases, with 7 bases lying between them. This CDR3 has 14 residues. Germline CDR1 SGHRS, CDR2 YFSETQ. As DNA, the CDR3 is TGCGCCAGCAGCCCGGATACGAACACCGGGGAGCTGTTTTTT. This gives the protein CASSPDTNTGELFF.

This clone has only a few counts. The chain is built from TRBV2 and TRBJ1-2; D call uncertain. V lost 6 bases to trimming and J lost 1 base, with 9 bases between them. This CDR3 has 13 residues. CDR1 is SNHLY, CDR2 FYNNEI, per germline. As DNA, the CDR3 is TGTGCCAGCAGGGCTGAGTATAACTATGGCTACACCTTC. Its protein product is CASRAEYNYGYTF. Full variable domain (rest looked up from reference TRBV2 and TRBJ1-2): EPEVTQTPSHQVTQMGQEVILRCVPISNHLYFYWYRQILGQKVEFLVSFYNNEISEKSEIFDDQFSVERPDGSNFTLKIRSTKLEDSAMYFCASRAEYNYGYTFGSGTRLTVV.

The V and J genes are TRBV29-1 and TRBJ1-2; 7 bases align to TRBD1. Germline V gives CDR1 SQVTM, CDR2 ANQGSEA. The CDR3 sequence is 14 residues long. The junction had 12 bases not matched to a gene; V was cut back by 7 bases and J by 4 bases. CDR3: CSANLLGQIYGYTF. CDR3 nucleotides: TGCAGCGCCAACCTTTTGGGACAGATCTATGGCTACACCTTC.

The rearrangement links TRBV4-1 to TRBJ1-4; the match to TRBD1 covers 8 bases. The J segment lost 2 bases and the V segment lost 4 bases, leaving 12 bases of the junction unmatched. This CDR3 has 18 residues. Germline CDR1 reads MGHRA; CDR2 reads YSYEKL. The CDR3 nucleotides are TGCGCCAGCAGCCGGGATGTTGACAGGGGTATCACTAATGAAAAACTGTTTTTT. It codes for CASSRDVDRGITNEKLFF.

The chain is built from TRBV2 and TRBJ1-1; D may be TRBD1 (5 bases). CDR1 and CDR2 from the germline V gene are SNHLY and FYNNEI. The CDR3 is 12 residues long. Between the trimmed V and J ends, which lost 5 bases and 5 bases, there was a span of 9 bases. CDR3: CASSLQGTEAFF. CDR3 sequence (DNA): TGTGCCAGCAGTCTGCAGGGTACTGAAGCTTTCTTT.

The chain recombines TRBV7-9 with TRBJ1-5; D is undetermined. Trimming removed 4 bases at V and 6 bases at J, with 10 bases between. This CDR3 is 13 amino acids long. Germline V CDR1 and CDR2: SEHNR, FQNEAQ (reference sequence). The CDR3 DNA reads TGTGCCAGCAGCTCCGACCAGCTTCAGCCCCAGCATTTT. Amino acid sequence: CASSSDQLQPQHF.

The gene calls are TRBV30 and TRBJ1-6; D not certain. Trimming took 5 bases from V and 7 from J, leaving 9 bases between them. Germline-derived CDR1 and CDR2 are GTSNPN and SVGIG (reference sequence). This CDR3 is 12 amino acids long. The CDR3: CAWGRANSPLHF. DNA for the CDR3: TGTGCCTGGGGACGGGCAAATTCACCCCTCCACTTT.

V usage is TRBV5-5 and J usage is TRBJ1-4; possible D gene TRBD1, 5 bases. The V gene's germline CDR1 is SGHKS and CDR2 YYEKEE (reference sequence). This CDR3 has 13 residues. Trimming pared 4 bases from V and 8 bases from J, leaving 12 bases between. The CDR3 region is CASSAAGKEKLFF. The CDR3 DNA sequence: TGTGCCAGCAGCGCAGCAGGGAAAGAAAAACTGTTTTTT.

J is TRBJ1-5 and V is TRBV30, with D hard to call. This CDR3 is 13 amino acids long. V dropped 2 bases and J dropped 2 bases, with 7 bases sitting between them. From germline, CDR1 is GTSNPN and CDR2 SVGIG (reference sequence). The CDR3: CAWSTQGNQPQHF. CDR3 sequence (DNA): TGTGCCTGGAGTACCCAGGGCAATCAGCCCCAGCATTTT.

The CDR3 is CASSQVLGQDEQYF. CDR3 in DNA: TGTGCCAGCAGCCAAGTATTGGGACAGGACGAGCAGTACTTC. V is TRBV4-2 and J is TRBJ2-7, with TRBD1 identical over 8 bases. This CDR3 has 14 residues. After removal of 1 base from V and 5 bases from J, the junction contained 4 bases not matched to a gene. Looked up from germline, CDR1 is LGHNA and CDR2 is YNFKEQ.

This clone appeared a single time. CDR3 nucleotides: TGTGCCACGGGACCCTTGAACACTGAAGCTTTCTTT. The encoded protein is CATGPLNTEAFF. V usage is TRBV10-3 and J usage is TRBJ1-1, with D perhaps matching TRBD1 (5 bases). Trimming removed 10 bases from V and 0 bases from J, with 9 bases in between. This CDR3 spans 12 amino acids. Germline V gene sequence: CDR1 ENHRY, CDR2 SYGVKD.